This is a list of T cell receptor beta chains from one sample in a study of blood T cell repertoires in COVID-19. Profiled with immunoSEQ multiplex PCR; TCRdb holds only in-frame clones, not every one. The repertoire has roughly 35,000 clones, 65% to 85% of them found once; the top ten carry 29%. The sequenced sample was peripheral blood. These receptors originate from a man aged 80 or over with active or convalescent COVID-19. Each CDR3 is given with its conserved first and last residue. Fields, in order: CDR3 protein, CDR3 DNA, clone size, J gene, V gene, D gene. A D gene is named only where the DNA matches it firmly. The size field is filled for only some rows; it gives once, few, many or a size class.

CASSLASATDTQYF | TGTGCCAGCAGCTTAGCTAGCGCCACAGATACGCAGTATTTT | . | TRBJ2-3 | TRBV7-2 | .
CASSTSTGTNEKLFF | . | . | TRBJ1-4 | TRBV6-6 | .
CASSQVYRTQSYEQYF | TGCGCCAGCAGCCAAGTTTACAGGACCCAATCCTACGAGCAGTACTTC | . | TRBJ2-7 | TRBV4-1 | .
CASSLEGNAGNTIYF | TGTGCCAGCAGCTTAGAGGGGAACGCTGGAAACACCATATATTTT | . | TRBJ1-3 | TRBV7-6 | .
CASSKPRAGASYEQYF | TGTGCCAGCAGCAAACCCCGGGCGGGGGCCTCCTACGAGCAGTACTTC | . | TRBJ2-7 | TRBV3-1/TRBV3-2 | .
CASSFNAGVFEKLFF | TGTGCCAGCAGCTTTAACGCAGGGGTGTTCGAAAAACTGTTTTTT | . | TRBJ1-4 | TRBV5-8 | .
CASEARTGGYNEQFF | TGTGCCAGCGAGGCGAGGACAGGGGGCTACAATGAGCAGTTCTTC | few | TRBJ2-1 | TRBV2 | TRBD1
CPPPKARRGGRAGELFF | TGTCCCCCCCCCAAAGCGAGGCGGGGGGGCCGGGCCGGGGAGCTGTTTTTT | . | TRBJ2-2 | TRBV3-1/TRBV3-2 | TRBD2
CASSLLGRF | TGCGCCAGCAGTCTACTAGGCCGCTTC | few | TRBJ2-7 | TRBV10-1 | .
CASSPKRAGGPNEQFF | TGCGCCAGCAGCCCTAAGCGGGCGGGAGGGCCCAATGAGCAGTTCTTC | . | TRBJ2-1 | TRBV5-1 | TRBD2
CASSTSGQAYNSPLHF | TGTGCCAGCAGCACCAGCGGACAGGCCTATAATTCACCCCTCCACTTT | . | TRBJ1-6 | TRBV9 | TRBD1
CASSQGAGQGFMEKLFF | TGCGCCAGCAGCCAAGGTGCAGGGCAGGGTTTTATGGAAAAACTGTTTTTT | . | TRBJ1-4 | TRBV4-3 | .
CASSLAATTDTQYF | TGTGCCAGCAGCTTAGCGGCCACCACAGATACGCAGTATTTT | once | TRBJ2-3 | TRBV7-2 | .
CASSTRTVFYGYTF | TGTGCCAGCAGCACCCGGACAGTTTTCTATGGCTACACCTTC | . | TRBJ1-2 | TRBV21-1 | .
CASSQTGYHYEQYF | TGTGCCAGCAGCCAGACAGGTTACCACTACGAGCAGTACTTC | . | TRBJ2-7 | TRBV11-3 | .